The rows below give T cell receptor beta chains drawn from one sample of a study of T-cell reconstitution after alpha-beta-depleted transplantation in children. TCRdb re-called the PCR reads with MiXCR, one entry per CDR3 protein. The sample includes 600,000 to 700,000 distinct CDR3 sequences, roughly 14% seen only once; the top ten take around 0.76%. The source material was PBMCs, sampled before TCRalphabeta/CD19-depleted stem cell transplant. The source is a girl aged 2 to 9 with congenital amegakaryocytic thrombocytopenia, due to receive a stem cell transplant. CDR3s include the opening cysteine and the closing phenylalanine or tryptophan. Each record gives: V gene, J gene, D gene, clone size, CDR3 protein, CDR3 DNA. A D gene is named only where the DNA matches it firmly. Part of the rows lack a size; the others show once, few, many or a class for expanded clones.

>TRBV2|TRBJ1-1|.|few
CASSVVGAFF
TGTGCCAGCAGTGTAGTTGGGGCTTTCTTT
>TRBV10-3|TRBJ2-5|TRBD2|.
CAISESTSGTQETQYF
TGTGCCATCAGCGAATCGACTAGCGGGACTCAAGAGACCCAGTACTTC
>TRBV15|TRBJ2-1|TRBD2|.
CATSTRGTSGSRNEQFF
TGTGCCACCAGCACCCGAGGGACTAGCGGGAGTCGCAATGAGCAGTTCTTC
>TRBV7-8|TRBJ2-7|.|many
CASVGVQHEQYF
TGTGCCAGCGTTGGAGTCCAACACGAGCAGTACTTC
>TRBV7-6|TRBJ1-1|.|.
CASSFGDSYTEAFF
TGTGCCAGCAGCTTTGGCGACTCCTACACTGAAGCTTTCTTT
>TRBV30|TRBJ1-3|TRBD1|.
CARMTGTGNTIYF
TGTGCCCGAATGACAGGGACTGGAAACACCATATATTTT
>TRBV27|TRBJ2-6|.|many
CASGDFSGANVLTF
TGTGCCAGCGGTGACTTCTCTGGGGCCAACGTCCTGACTTTC
>TRBV27|TRBJ1-5|.|few
CASSLLGSLQPQHF
TGTGCCAGCAGTTTGCTTGGCAGTCTTCAGCCCCAGCATTTT
>TRBV12-3/TRBV12-4|TRBJ2-5|.|many
CASSDSLGETQYF
TGTGCCAGCAGCGACAGTCTCGGAGAGACCCAGTACTTC
>TRBV7-3|TRBJ2-1|.|.
CASSLTDGSYNEQFF
TGTGCCAGCAGCTTAACTGACGGCTCCTACAATGAGCAGTTCTTC
>TRBV12-3/TRBV12-4|TRBJ2-3|TRBD2|many
CASNSGLAHTDTQYF
TGTGCCAGCAACTCGGGACTAGCCCACACAGATACGCAGTATTTT
>TRBV7-8|TRBJ2-1|.|few
CASSLVRGGGSVYNEQFF
TGTGCCAGCAGCTTAGTTAGGGGTGGGGGGAGCGTATACAATGAGCAGTTCTTC
>TRBV28|TRBJ1-5|.|many
CASSFGNQPQHF
TGCGCCAGCAGCTTTGGAAATCAGCCCCAGCATTTT
>TRBV12-3/TRBV12-4|TRBJ2-5|.|many
CASSFGRPVNF
TGTGCCAGCAGTTTTGGTCGCCCAGTGAACTTC
>TRBV4-2|TRBJ1-4|.|many
CASSLSEVEQGEDEKLFF
TGTGCCAGCAGTCTGAGCGAGGTGGAGCAGGGCGAAGACGAAAAACTGTTTTTT
>TRBV7-6|TRBJ2-2|.|many
CASSPIIAGELFF
TGTGCCAGCAGCCCCATCATTGCCGGGGAGCTGTTTTTT
>TRBV15|TRBJ1-5|.|.
CATSRDLPKQPQHF
TGTGCCACCAGCAGAGATCTTCCAAAGCAGCCCCAGCATTTT
>TRBV9|TRBJ2-5|TRBD2|few
CASSVEPAGVETQYF
TGTGCCAGCAGCGTAGAACCAGCGGGAGTGGAGACCCAGTACTTC
>TRBV5-1|TRBJ1-1|.|few
CASSLPGGATWTEAFF
TGCGCCAGCAGCTTGCCGGGAGGGGCCACGTGGACTGAAGCTTTCTTT
>TRBV28|TRBJ2-3|.|many
CASSGGTDTQYF
TGTGCCAGCAGTGGGGGAACAGATACGCAGTATTTT
>TRBV3-1|TRBJ1-2|.|many
CASSHRPTVYGYTF
TGTGCCAGCAGCCATCGCCCGACAGTCTATGGCTACACCTTC
>TRBV3-1|TRBJ2-1|TRBD2|.
CASCQTLAGVDNEQFF
TGTGCCTCCTGCCAGACACTAGCGGGTGTCGACAATGAGCAGTTCTTC
>TRBV11-2|TRBJ2-7|TRBD1|few
CASSVSPGQGFPYEQYF
TGTGCCAGCAGCGTAAGCCCGGGACAGGGGTTCCCCTACGAGCAGTACTTC
>TRBV20-1|TRBJ2-1|TRBD2|many
CSARGLAGGGDEQFF
TGCAGTGCTAGGGGACTAGCGGGAGGAGGCGATGAGCAGTTCTTC
>TRBV5-1|TRBJ2-2|.|few
CASSLRFTAGELFF
TGCGCCAGCAGCCTACGATTCACTGCCGGGGAGCTGTTTTTT
>TRBV12-3/TRBV12-4|TRBJ1-4|.|few
CASRRKENEKLFF
TGTGCCAGCAGGAGGAAGGAGAATGAAAAACTGTTTTTT
>TRBV5-1|TRBJ1-2|.|many
CASSPAVVQDGYTF
TGCGCCAGCAGCCCGGCGGTAGTGCAAGATGGCTACACCTTC
>TRBV7-8|TRBJ1-4|.|few
CASSLARRTAEKLFF
TGTGCCAGCAGCTTAGCAAGACGGACAGCCGAAAAACTGTTTTTT
>TRBV5-1|TRBJ1-2|.|many
CASSFNPGSTYGYTF
TGCGCCAGCAGCTTTAATCCCGGGTCAACCTATGGCTACACCTTC
>TRBV6-1|TRBJ2-1|.|.
CASRNVVSGGNEQFF
TGTGCCAGCAGAAATGTAGTGTCCGGCGGAAATGAGCAGTTCTTC
>TRBV29-1|TRBJ2-2|.|many
CSAIANTGELFF
TGCAGCGCCATAGCTAACACCGGGGAGCTGTTTTTT
>TRBV15|TRBJ1-2|.|few
CATKLRRESGYGYTF
TGTGCCACGAAACTGAGGAGGGAAAGTGGCTATGGCTACACCTTC
>TRBV20-1|TRBJ1-1|.|many
CSASRDPDDTEAFF
TGCAGTGCTAGTAGGGATCCTGACGACACTGAAGCTTTCTTT
>TRBV6-2/TRBV6-3|TRBJ2-3|TRBD1|.
CASRTGFRTDTQYF
TGTGCCAGCAGGACAGGGTTCCGCACAGATACGCAGTATTTT
>TRBV29-1|TRBJ1-2|.|many
CSVGDSRAYGYTF
TGCAGCGTTGGTGACAGTCGCGCCTATGGCTACACCTTC
>TRBV7-6|TRBJ2-1|.|few
CASSGGWNEQFF
TGTGCCAGCAGCGGGGGGTGGAATGAGCAGTTCTTC
>TRBV12-3/TRBV12-4|TRBJ2-5|.|few
CASSFINMGKTQYF
TGTGCCAGCAGTTTTATTAATATGGGGAAGACCCAGTACTTC
>TRBV20-1|TRBJ2-1|.|many
CSARVRRQLNEQFF
TGCAGTGCTAGAGTTCGACGGCAGCTTAATGAGCAGTTCTTC
>TRBV20-1|TRBJ2-5|.|many
CSARRAGDLPETQYF
TGCAGTGCTAGAAGAGCGGGCGACCTGCCAGAGACCCAGTACTTC
>TRBV29-1|TRBJ1-2|TRBD1|many
CSVAPGQSYGYTF
TGCAGCGTCGCGCCGGGACAGAGCTATGGCTACACCTTC
>TRBV15|TRBJ2-7|.|few
CATSRDSFSEQYF
TGTGCCACCAGCAGAGATTCGTTCTCCGAGCAGTACTTC
>TRBV28|TRBJ2-7|.|.
CASAVGPSYEQYF
TGTGCCAGCGCGGTAGGACCCTCCTACGAGCAGTACTTC
>TRBV5-5|TRBJ1-4|.|.
CASSSFGENEKLFF
TGTGCCAGCAGCTCGTTCGGTGAGAATGAAAAACTGTTTTTT
>TRBV20-1|TRBJ2-1|TRBD2|.
CSALEPAGTAFGQFF
TGCAGTGCTCTAGAACCAGCGGGAACGGCGTTCGGGCAGTTCTTC
>TRBV28|TRBJ2-1|TRBD2|few
CASSVWKILAGVYNEQFF
TGTGCCAGCAGTGTATGGAAGATCCTAGCGGGAGTGTATAATGAGCAGTTCTTC
>TRBV9|TRBJ2-1|.|many
CASSVDPSGEQFF
TGTGCCAGCAGCGTAGACCCCTCGGGAGAGCAGTTCTTC
>TRBV5-1|TRBJ2-7|.|few
CASSFGTYSYEQYF
TGCGCCAGCAGCTTCGGGACGTACTCCTACGAGCAGTACTTC
>TRBV5-1|TRBJ2-4|.|.
CASSPTMGAKNIQYF
TGCGCCAGCAGTCCCACAATGGGAGCCAAAAACATTCAGTACTTC
>TRBV20-1|TRBJ2-1|.|many
CSARVVPLATPYNEQFF
TGCAGTGCTAGAGTCGTACCTTTAGCGACGCCCTACAATGAGCAGTTCTTC
>TRBV6-5|TRBJ2-7|.|many
CASRGIGSEYEQYF
TGTGCCAGCAGGGGAATCGGGAGTGAATACGAGCAGTACTTC